These 5 T cell receptor beta chains were sequenced from one sample in a study of regulatory T cells in long-lasting Graves disease. Time point: persistent/refractory GD, antithyroid drugs over 5 years with positive TRAb. Making the TCR library involved RNA that had been extracted from PBMCs. Both iRepertoire HTBI primers and Arm-PCR of CDR3 regions were used to build the TCR beta libraries. From the multiplex PCR reads, TCRdb called clonotypes with MiXCR, one entry per CDR3 protein. The repertoire holds 420,000 or so distinct CDR3 sequences, with 20% to 25% as singletons. The sample here was peripheral blood mononuclear cells (PBMCs), taken when the disease was refractory, from a patient treated with antithyroid drugs. These receptors originate from a female donor with Graves disease.

This clonotype has only one observation. This chain uses TRBV19 with TRBJ1-3, with D hard to call. CDR1 LNHDA and CDR2 SQIVND come from the germline V gene (reference sequence). Trimming removed 3 bases at V and 4 bases at J, with 10 bases between. The CDR3 has 14 residues. The CDR3 nucleotides read TGTGCCAGTAGTATTTCCGTGACGGGAAACACCATATATTTT. Its translation: CASSISVTGNTIYF.

This clonotype was counted many times. V and J are TRBV2 and TRBJ2-7, with D uncertain. CDR1 and CDR2 (germline): SNHLY, FYNNEI. This CDR3 spans 11 amino acids. Trimming left V 8 bases short and J 6 bases short, with 11 bases between. CDR3 DNA sequence: TGTGCCAGCTCAGGTCAGGTCGAGCAGTACTTC. Translation: CASSGQVEQYF.

The table lists this clonotype with a few counts. The chain joins TRBV9 to TRBJ1-1; no reliable D call. The V end lost 2 bases, the J end lost 4 bases, and 12 bases lay between the germline ends. Germline values: CDR1 SGDLS, CDR2 YYNGEE. This CDR3 is built from 14 residues. The CDR3 bases are TGTGCCAGCAGCGTGACTGCGGAGGGCACTGAAGCTTTCTTT. It yields the protein CASSVTAEGTEAFF.

The genes are TRBV6-1 and TRBJ2-7; no reliable D call. The CDR3 has 14 residues. Trimming cost V 1 base and J 9 bases, with 16 bases left between them. Germline V gene data show CDR1 as MNHNS and CDR2 as SASEGT. The CDR3 protein is CASSEGGSRRRQYF. Here the CDR3 DNA reads TGTGCCAGCAGTGAAGGAGGCTCACGGCGTCGGCAGTACTTC.

This clonotype was observed at least ten times. The chain is built from TRBV28 and TRBJ1-5, with D maybe TRBD1 (5 bases). The CDR3 totals 16 residues. The V and J ends lost 5 bases and 1 base respectively, with 15 bases between them. Germline V gene lookup returns CDR1 MDHEN and CDR2 SYDVKM. The CDR3 nucleotides are TGTGCCAGCAGTACCCCGGGGGGAATCAGCAATCAGCCCCAGCATTTT. This encodes CASSTPGGISNQPQHF.